This T cell receptor beta chain was recovered during a study of early T cells in non-severe SARS-CoV-2 infection. TCRdb re-analysed the 5' RACE reads in MiXCR, keeping a single row per CDR3 protein. This table holds approximately 42,000 distinct CDR3 sequences, approximately 7.1% found once. Sample: whole blood. This sequence was found in an adult who was a healthcare worker with PCR-confirmed SARS-CoV-2 infection or an uninfected control (not recorded which).

The CDR3 spells CASSSSIRTGANVLTF. CDR3 DNA sequence: TGTGCCAGCAGCTCCTCGATTCGGACTGGGGCCAACGTCCTGACTTTC. This rearrangement joins TRBV7-8 to TRBJ2-6, with D unclear. Germline V gene sequence: CDR1 SGHVS, CDR2 FQNEAQ. V lost 4 bases and J 2 bases, leaving 12 bases between the germline ends. This CDR3 spans 16 amino acids. The variable domain in full, completed from reference TRBV7-8 and TRBJ2-6, reads GAGVSQSPRYKVAKRGQDVALRCDPISGHVSLFWYQQALGQGPEFLTYFQNEAQLDKSGLPSDRFFAERPEGSVSTLKIQRTQQEDSAVYLCASSSSIRTGANVLTFGAGSRLTVL.